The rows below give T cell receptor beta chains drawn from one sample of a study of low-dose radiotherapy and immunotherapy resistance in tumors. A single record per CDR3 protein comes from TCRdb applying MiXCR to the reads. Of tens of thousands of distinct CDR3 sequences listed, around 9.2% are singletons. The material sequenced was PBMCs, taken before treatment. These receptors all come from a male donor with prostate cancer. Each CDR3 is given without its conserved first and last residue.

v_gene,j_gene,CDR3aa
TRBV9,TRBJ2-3,ASGRTSGSGADTQY
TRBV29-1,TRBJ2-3,SVVGTSATDTQY
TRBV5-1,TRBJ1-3,ASSLAPPGARSTIY
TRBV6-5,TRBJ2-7,ASSRGTGAYEQY
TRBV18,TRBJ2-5,ATLPPGGETQY
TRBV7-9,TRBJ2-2,ASSSSGLTGELF
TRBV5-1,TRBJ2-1,ASSPPSGPSNEQF
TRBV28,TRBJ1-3,ASSSSASSGNTIY
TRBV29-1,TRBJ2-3,SVGGLFTDTQY
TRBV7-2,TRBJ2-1,ASSRVAGGNNEQF
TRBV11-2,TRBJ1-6,ASSLEWSSPLH
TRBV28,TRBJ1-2,AISIGQARGYT
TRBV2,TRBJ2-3,AILPRTGGTDTQY
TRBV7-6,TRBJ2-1,ASSPTGVGGQF
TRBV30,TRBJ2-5,AWSVGLADKETQY
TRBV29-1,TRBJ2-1,SGYSGRRYNEQF
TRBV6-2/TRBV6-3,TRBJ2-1,ASSYSFTRVSSYNEQF
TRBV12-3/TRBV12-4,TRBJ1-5,ASSRDGGNQPQH
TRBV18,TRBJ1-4,ASSPTQGREKLF
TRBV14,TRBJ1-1,ASSRIPVGRMNTEAF
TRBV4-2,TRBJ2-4,ASSQGGVNIQY
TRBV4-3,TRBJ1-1,ASSQDAGLSAF
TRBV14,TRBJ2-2,ASSQGLAGVSGELF
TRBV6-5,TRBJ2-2,ASSYGLNTGELF
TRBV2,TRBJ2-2,ASTPVSVPGELF
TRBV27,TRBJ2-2,ASSPRGSGELF